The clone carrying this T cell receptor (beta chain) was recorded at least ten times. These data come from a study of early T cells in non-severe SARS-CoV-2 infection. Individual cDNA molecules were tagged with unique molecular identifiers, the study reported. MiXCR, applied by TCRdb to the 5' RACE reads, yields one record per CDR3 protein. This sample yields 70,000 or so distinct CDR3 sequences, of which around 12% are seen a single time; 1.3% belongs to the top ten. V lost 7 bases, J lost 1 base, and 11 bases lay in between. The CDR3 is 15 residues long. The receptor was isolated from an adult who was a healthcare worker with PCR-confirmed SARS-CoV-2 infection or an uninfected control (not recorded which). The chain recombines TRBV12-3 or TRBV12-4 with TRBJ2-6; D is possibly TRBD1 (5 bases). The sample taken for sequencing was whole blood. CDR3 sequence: CASTVTASGANVLTF. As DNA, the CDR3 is TGTGCCAGCACCGTGACAGCATCTGGGGCCAACGTCCTGACTTTC.